One and the same sample provided the 24 T cell receptor beta chains below, sequenced in a study of shared clonotypes between healthy human individuals. The protocol was immunoSEQ multiplex PCR, while the TCRdb copy is restricted to in-frame clones and leaves out a portion. The sample lists over a million clones, more than 95% occurring once. The sample taken for sequencing was naive CD4+ T cells sorted from blood. Subset specified: CD45RA+ positively selected. The receptors here all came from a man between 25 and 39 years old in good health.

This clone was observed a handful of times. The gene calls are TRBV6-1 and TRBJ2-7, with a tentative D call TRBD2 (6 bases). The germline CDR1 and CDR2 sequences are MNHNS and SASEGT. The CDR3 has 14 residues. The V and J ends lost 3 bases and 5 bases respectively, with 14 bases between them. CDR3 coding DNA: TGTGCCAGCAGTGATCTCGGGGGATGGAACGAGCAGTACTTC. Its protein is CASSDLGGWNEQYF.

This chain uses TRBV28 with TRBJ2-1; D gene ambiguous. The V gene's germline CDR1 is MDHEN and CDR2 SYDVKM. The V gene lost 5 bases and the J gene lost 6 bases, with 14 bases spanning the gap. CDR3 length: 14 residues. The CDR3 reads CASSAMDGRNEQFF. The CDR3, as DNA: TGTGCCAGCAGTGCCATGGACGGCCGCAATGAGCAGTTCTTC.

The chain links TRBV27 to TRBJ2-7, with 14 bases matching TRBD2. The CDR3 loop spans 19 amino acids. Trimming removed 4 bases from V and 0 bases from J; junction bases left unmatched: 11. CDR1 is MNHEY, CDR2 SMNVEV, per germline (reference sequence). CDR3 sequence reads: CASSSTGLAGGKSSYEQYF. The DNA for the CDR3 is TGTGCCAGCAGTTCAACCGGACTAGCGGGAGGCAAAAGCTCCTACGAGCAGTACTTC.

The chain is built from TRBV7-2 and TRBJ2-4; D is perhaps TRBD2 (5 bases). Looked up from germline, CDR1 is SGHTA and CDR2 is FQGNSA. The CDR3 contains 13 residues. V was clipped by 5 bases and J by 4 bases, with 9 bases between them. This CDR3 reads CASSTGVKNIQYF. The CDR3 bases are TGTGCCAGCAGCACCGGGGTAAAAAACATTCAGTACTTC. The full variable domain, completed using reference TRBV7-2 and TRBJ2-4, is GAGVSQSPSNKVTEKGKDVELRCDPISGHTALYWYRQSLGQGLEFLIYFQGNSAPDKSGLPSDRFSAERTGGSVSTLTIQRTQQEDSAVYLCASSTGVKNIQYFGAGTRLSVL.

This clone came up once. This chain joins TRBV7-8 and TRBJ2-7; 7 bases are shared with TRBD1. Germline V lookup: CDR1 SGHVS, CDR2 FQNEAQ. This CDR3 has 16 residues. The J segment lost 0 bases and the V segment lost 1 base, leaving 6 bases of the junction unmatched. Here the CDR3 reads CASSLVLRGSSYEQYF. CDR3 bases: TGTGCCAGCAGCTTAGTCCTCAGGGGGAGCTCCTACGAGCAGTACTTC.

The V and J genes are TRBV12-5 and TRBJ2-3; a weak D match, TRBD1 (5 bases). Germline CDR1 LGHNT, CDR2 FRNRAP. CDR3 length: 14 residues. Trimming left V 5 bases short and J 0 bases short, with 9 bases between. CDR3 DNA sequence: TGTGCTAGTGGTCTCGGACACAGCACAGATACGCAGTATTTT. Amino acid sequence: CASGLGHSTDTQYF.

This chain connects TRBV10-3 to TRBJ2-1; 10 bases line up with TRBD2. V gave up 7 bases and J gave up 12 bases; unmatched junction bases: 21. CDR1 and CDR2 from the germline V gene are ENHRY and SYGVKD. The CDR3 has 17 residues. The CDR3 nucleotides read TGTGCCATCAAGGACAGAGAGTCTAGCGGGAGTTCTAGTTGGCAGTTCTTC. Its translation is CAIKDRESSGSSSWQFF.

This chain uses TRBV28 with TRBJ2-7; the match to TRBD1 covers 7 bases. The V segment lost 5 bases and the J segment 2 bases; nucleotides outside the gene matches: 9. The CDR3 is 15 residues long. Germline loops: CDR1 MDHEN, CDR2 SYDVKM. CDR3 sequence: CASSTAGTATYEQYF. The CDR3 DNA reads as TGTGCCAGCAGTACTGCCGGGACAGCTACCTACGAGCAGTACTTC.

V usage is TRBV4-3 and J usage is TRBJ2-7; 8 bases fit TRBD2. Germline CDR1 and CDR2: LGHNA and YSLEER. After removal of 2 bases from V and 4 bases from J, the junction contained 7 bases not matched to a gene. The CDR3 length is 15 residues. The CDR3 region has the DNA TGCGCCAGCAGCCAATTAGCGGGACCCCGTTACGAGCAGTACTTC. Amino acid sequence: CASSQLAGPRYEQYF.

This chain connects TRBV11-3 to TRBJ2-1; 7 nucleotides agree with TRBD2. Germline V CDR1 and CDR2: SGHNT, YENEEA. The CDR3 has 18 residues. V lost 6 bases and J lost 0; bases outside the gene matches: 14. The CDR3 coding sequence is TGTGCCAGCAGGGCTCTAGCGGCTAAAAGAAGCTCCTACAATGAGCAGTTCTTC. Its protein is CASRALAAKRSSYNEQFF.

With regard to this clone: At the DNA level, this CDR3 is encoded by other sequences in the same sample as well. This chain joins TRBV5-1 and TRBJ1-1; unclear D gene. The CDR3 contains 13 residues. Germline assignment: CDR1 SGHRS and CDR2 YFSETQ. V lost 0 bases and J lost 2, with 5 bases in between. The CDR3 spells CASSLDLNTEAFF. CDR3 sequence (DNA): TGCGCCAGCAGCTTGGACCTTAACACTGAAGCTTTCTTT.

The chain employs TRBV28 and TRBJ2-1; 9 positions match TRBD2. This CDR3 has 18 residues. The germline V gene encodes CDR1 MDHEN and CDR2 SYDVKM. V trimming: 5 bases; J trimming: 2 bases; junction bases outside the gene matches: 13. Here the CDR3 reads CASSQNTGLARAYNEQFF. DNA for the CDR3: TGTGCCAGCAGTCAAAACACCGGACTAGCGAGAGCCTACAATGAGCAGTTCTTC.

The chain employs TRBV18 and TRBJ2-7, with a tentative D call TRBD2 (6 bases). This CDR3 contains 14 residues. In germline, CDR1 is KGHSH, CDR2 LQKENI. V dropped 3 bases and J dropped 3 bases, with 12 bases sitting between them. As DNA, the CDR3 is TGTGCCAGCTCACCCCTACGGGGGATCTACGAGCAGTACTTC. Translating gives CASSPLRGIYEQYF.

The chain uses TRBV7-9 and TRBJ1-2; D is perhaps TRBD1 (5 bases). The CDR3 covers 15 residues. With 0 bases removed from V and 4 bases from J, the gap between germline ends came to 12 bases. Germline V CDR1 and CDR2: SEHNR, FQNEAQ (reference sequence). CDR3 DNA sequence: TGTGCCAGCAGCTTAGCCCAGCAGGGCGGCTATGGCTACACCTTC. This encodes CASSLAQQGGYGYTF.

This clone was seen just once. CDR3 sequence (DNA): TGTGCCATCAGCACTTCGAGCGGGAGAAAGTCCTACAATGAGCAGTTCTTC. Residues: CAISTSSGRKSYNEQFF. The V call is TRBV10-3, the J call TRBJ2-1; 8 nucleotides align to TRBD2. The CDR3 spans 17 residues. V shed 6 bases and J 1 base; nucleotides not matched to a gene: 11. Germline V gene lookup returns CDR1 ENHRY and CDR2 SYGVKD.

This clone was detected a few times. V and J are TRBV27 and TRBJ1-2; D is ambiguous. Trimming took 5 bases from V and 4 from J, leaving 20 bases between them. Germline CDR1 and CDR2: MNHEY and SMNVEV (reference sequence). This CDR3 is 16 amino acids long. CDR3 in amino acids: CASSPREGKSGYGYTF. In nucleotides, the CDR3 is TGTGCCAGCAGTCCCCGGGAGGGCAAAAGTGGCTATGGCTACACCTTC.

This clone has just one count. The chain joins TRBV18 to TRBJ2-7; D gene ambiguous. V lost 6 bases to trimming and J lost 1 base, with 13 bases between them. CDR3 length: 14 amino acids. Per germline, CDR1 KGHSH and CDR2 LQKENI. The CDR3 sequence: CASSLGLASYEQYF. CDR3 bases: TGTGCCAGCTCCCTCGGGCTGGCTTCCTACGAGCAGTACTTC. The full variable domain, in which reference TRBV18 and TRBJ2-7 provide the parts outside the CDR3, is NAGVMQNPRHLVRRRGQEARLRCSPMKGHSHVYWYRQLPEEGLKFMVYLQKENIIDESGMPKERFSAEFPKEGPSILRIQQVVRGDSAAYFCASSLGLASYEQYFGPGTRLTVT.

The V and J genes are TRBV7-2 and TRBJ1-2, with a weak D call TRBD1 (6 bases). V lost 5 bases to trimming and J lost 7 bases, with 14 bases between them. The CDR3 length is 13 residues. The germline gives CDR1 SGHTA, CDR2 FQGNSA. In nucleotides, the CDR3 is TGTGCCAGCAGCCCTCACAAGGACAGTGGCTACACCTTC. Protein: CASSPHKDSGYTF.

The chain couples TRBV29-1 to TRBJ2-7; D not resolved. The CDR3 consists of 11 residues. CDR1 is SQVTM, CDR2 ANQGSEA, per germline. Between the trimmed V and J ends, which lost 6 bases and 2 bases, there was a span of 8 bases. CDR3 in DNA: TGCAGCGTCACAGAAACCTACGAGCAGTACTTC. Translating gives CSVTETYEQYF.

This clone has more than one count but fewer than ten. The chain carries TRBV20-1 and TRBJ2-7; D remains ambiguous. The CDR3 contains 11 residues. Germline V gene data show CDR1 as DFQATT and CDR2 as SNEGSKA (reference sequence). V lost 0 bases to trimming and J lost 5 bases, with 5 bases between them. CDR3 bases: TGCAGTGCTAGAGATCCCAACGAGCAGTACTTC. Translation gives CSARDPNEQYF.

This chain joins TRBV28 and TRBJ1-2; TRBD1 aligns across 8 bases. The CDR3 consists of 16 residues. CDR1 MDHEN and CDR2 SYDVKM come from the germline V gene. The V and J ends lost 2 bases and 5 bases, in that order; junction bases with no gene match: 10. CDR3 coding DNA: TGTGCCAGCAGTTTAAGCCGGACAGGGCGGATTTATGGCTACACCTTC. Protein: CASSLSRTGRIYGYTF.

This rearrangement joins TRBV28 to TRBJ1-1; D remains ambiguous. Germline CDR1 is MDHEN and CDR2 is SYDVKM. The CDR3 runs to 14 residues. V lost 7 bases, J lost 4 bases, and 16 bases lay in between. As DNA, the CDR3 is TGTGCCAGCACCGTCCCCGGGTGGTCCACTGAAGCTTTCTTT. Its translation is CASTVPGWSTEAFF.

The chain is built from TRBV6-1 and TRBJ2-5; 7 nucleotides agree with TRBD1. Germline trimming cut 10 bases from V and 5 bases from J; bases unmatched to any gene: 16. Germline CDR1 and CDR2: MNHNS and SASEGT. This CDR3 has 15 residues. The CDR3 DNA follows: TGTGCCACGATGTTAAGGGGGCGATTTACGGAGACCCAGTACTTC. It encodes CATMLRGRFTETQYF.

The rearrangement uses TRBV4-2 and TRBJ2-7; TRBD1 is a possible D gene (5 bases). V was clipped by 0 bases and J by 2 bases, with 8 bases between them. Germline V CDR1 and CDR2: LGHNA, YNFKEQ. The CDR3 contains 14 residues. DNA for the CDR3: TGTGCCAGCAGCCAAGATATGGGGCCCTACGAGCAGTACTTC. Protein: CASSQDMGPYEQYF.